What follows are 31 T cell receptor beta chains derived from one specimen sequenced in a study of T cell responses to AZD1222 COVID-19 vaccine. Profiling relied on immunoSEQ multiplex PCR, and the TCRdb table lists in-frame clones only, not all of them. The sample has 70,000 to 95,000 clones; about 88% are singletons. The sequences come from peripheral blood, collected 28 days after the second AZD1222 dose. The source of these receptors is an adult who received the AZD1222 COVID-19 vaccine.

The chain employs TRBV6-6 and TRBJ1-4; TRBD1 aligns across 8 bases. Germline lookup yields CDR1 MNHNY and CDR2 SVGAGI (reference sequence). This CDR3 is built from 14 residues. The ends lost 0 bases at V and 10 bases at J; junction bases unmatched: 4. CDR3 nucleotide sequence: TGTGCCAGCAGTTACTCACAGGGGGAGGTAAAACTGTTTTTT. Translated, it gives CASSYSQGEVKLFF.

This chain joins TRBV6-1 and TRBJ1-5; 8 nucleotides line up with TRBD1. The CDR3 contains 13 residues. The germline gives CDR1 MNHNS, CDR2 SASEGT. V shed 3 bases, J shed 7 bases, and the junction held 2 bases outside the gene matches. The CDR3 DNA sequence: TGTGCCAGCAGTGACAGGGGGCTGCAGCCCCAGCATTTT. Translating it yields CASSDRGLQPQHF.

The rearrangement uses TRBV6-5 and TRBJ2-7; D not resolved. This CDR3 is 13 amino acids long. Per germline, CDR1 MNHEY and CDR2 SVGAGI. V was trimmed by 4 bases and J by 4 bases, leaving 11 bases between them. The CDR3 reads CASSLPTIYEQYF. Written as DNA, the CDR3 is TGTGCCAGCAGTTTACCCACGATATACGAGCAGTACTTC.

This chain uses TRBV5-1 with TRBJ1-4, with TRBD1 identical over 10 bases. Germline values: CDR1 SGHRS, CDR2 YFSETQ. The CDR3 consists of 16 residues. The trim removed 0 bases at V and 8 bases at J, leaving 7 bases unmatched. CDR3 in DNA: TGCGCCAGCAGCTTGGACGCCCCGGACAGGGGGGAAAAACTGTTTTTT. Its translation: CASSLDAPDRGEKLFF.

The chain uses TRBV12-3 or TRBV12-4 and TRBJ1-1; D is unresolved. The CDR3 has 11 amino acids. With 6 bases removed from V and 8 bases from J, the gap between germline ends came to 10 bases. The CDR3 reads CASSLQMEAFF. The DNA for the CDR3 is TGTGCCAGCAGCCTCCAGATGGAAGCTTTCTTT.

In this sample, this clone turned up once. The rearrangement joins TRBV5-4 to TRBJ2-7, with D possibly matching TRBD2 (5 bases). Germline V gene sequence: CDR1 SGHNT, CDR2 YYREEE (reference sequence). Trimming stripped 4 bases from V and 2 bases from J, with 13 bases between. This CDR3 is built from 14 residues. CDR3 sequence (DNA): TGTGCCAGCAGCCGGGATCCGGGTCCCTACGAGCAGTACTTC. This translates into CASSRDPGPYEQYF. Combining the CDR3 with reference TRBV5-4 and TRBJ2-7 gives the whole variable domain ETGVTQSPTHLIKTRGQQVTLRCSSQSGHNTVSWYQQALGQGPQFIFQYYREEENGRGNFPPRFSGLQFPNYSSELNVNALELDDSALYLCASSRDPGPYEQYFGPGTRLTVT.

The chain employs TRBV6-6 and TRBJ1-2; 9 bases fit TRBD1. The V gene's germline CDR1 is MNHNY and CDR2 SVGAGI (reference sequence). V lost 2 bases to trimming and J lost 8 bases; unmatched junction nucleotides: 6. The CDR3 extends over 14 amino acids. In DNA, the CDR3 is TGTGCCAGCAGTTACCTGGGACAGGGAGAGGGCTACACCTTC. It specifies CASSYLGQGEGYTF.

J is TRBJ1-5 and V is TRBV2; possible D gene TRBD1, 5 bases. This CDR3 comprises 14 residues. The germline V gene has CDR1 SNHLY and CDR2 FYNNEI. Trimming removed 7 bases from V and 0 bases from J, with 10 bases in between. The CDR3 protein is CASTTDYSNQPQHF. CDR3 nucleotides: TGTGCCAGCACGACAGACTATAGCAATCAGCCCCAGCATTTT.

This clone was found once. The CDR3 DNA reads as TGCGCCAGCAGTACAGGGTCCTCACCCCTCCACTTT. Its protein product is CASSTGSSPLHF. The chain recombines TRBV10-1 with TRBJ1-6, with D tentatively TRBD1 (6 bases). V dropped 5 bases and J dropped 10 bases, with 9 bases sitting between them. This CDR3 comprises 12 residues. Germline assignment: CDR1 WNHNN and CDR2 SYGVQD (reference sequence).

The chain is built from TRBV19 and TRBJ1-2, with D possibly matching TRBD1 (5 bases). CDR1 and CDR2 from the germline V gene are LNHDA and SQIVND (reference sequence). Deletions cut 3 bases from V and 2 bases from J, with 7 bases between. This CDR3 comprises 13 residues. CDR3 amino acids: CASSMGQNYGYTF. Written as DNA, the CDR3 is TGTGCCAGTAGTATGGGGCAAAACTATGGCTACACCTTC.

The rearrangement uses TRBV12-3 or TRBV12-4 and TRBJ2-6; D not resolved. This CDR3 comprises 13 residues. Trimming stripped 1 base from V and 3 bases from J, with 1 base between. CDR3 bases: TGTGCCAGCAGTTTAGGTGGGGCCAACGTCCTGACTTTC. It codes for CASSLGGANVLTF.

The V call is TRBV18, the J call TRBJ1-2; 8 bases map to TRBD1. Germline values: CDR1 KGHSH, CDR2 LQKENI. The V gene end was trimmed by 6 bases and the J gene end by 0 bases; junction bases not matched to a gene: 3. The CDR3 is 14 amino acids. The CDR3: CASSTDRANYGYTF. The CDR3 DNA sequence: TGTGCCAGCTCTACGGACAGGGCTAACTATGGCTACACCTTC.

The rearrangement uses TRBV24-1 and TRBJ2-5; 14 positions agree with TRBD2. The CDR3 is 16 amino acids. CDR1 is KGHDR and CDR2 is SFDVKD in the germline V gene. The J segment lost 5 bases and the V segment lost 7 bases, leaving 8 bases of the junction unmatched. In DNA, the CDR3 is TGTGCCACCAGCCCGGGGACTAGCGGGGGCAGGGAGACCCAGTACTTC. Residues: CATSPGTSGGRETQYF.

This clone was picked up a small number of times. This CDR3 is also generated by other DNA sequences in the sample. The rearrangement joins TRBV30 to TRBJ1-1; D call uncertain. This CDR3 is built from 11 residues. V lost 5 bases and J 1 base, leaving 5 bases between the germline ends. Germline CDR1 GTSNPN, CDR2 SVGIG (reference sequence). CDR3 residues: CAWGKNTEAFF. CDR3 sequence (DNA): TGTGCCTGGGGAAAGAACACTGAAGCTTTCTTT.

The chain couples TRBV10-3 to TRBJ1-5; no clear D. This CDR3 has 14 residues. With 3 bases removed from V and 1 base from J, the gap between germline ends came to 7 bases. Germline V gene lookup returns CDR1 ENHRY and CDR2 SYGVKD. CDR3 sequence: CAISDLGSNQPQHF. As DNA, the CDR3 is TGTGCCATCAGTGACCTGGGAAGCAATCAGCCCCAGCATTTT.

This chain joins TRBV25-1 and TRBJ1-2, with D uncertain. The germline V gene encodes CDR1 MGHDK and CDR2 SYGVNS. Trimming removed 3 bases at V and 6 bases at J, with 14 bases between. CDR3 length: 14 amino acids. The CDR3 loop is CASSETGGADGYTF. In nucleotides, the CDR3 is TGTGCCAGCAGTGAGACTGGCGGTGCAGATGGCTACACCTTC.

CDR3 nucleotide sequence: TGTGCCAGCAGTAGGGACGGCAATCAGCCCCAGCATTTT. Its protein is CASSRDGNQPQHF. The chain joins TRBV6-6 to TRBJ1-5, with D perhaps TRBD1 (5 bases). Germline CDR1 and CDR2: MNHNY and SVGAGI (reference sequence). V was pared by 5 bases and J by 2 bases, with 7 bases between. The length of the CDR3 is 13 residues.

V is TRBV6-6 and J is TRBJ2-7, with TRBD2 as a possible D gene (5 bases). The ends were cut back, 7 bases at V and 1 base at J, with 5 bases in the middle. The germline V gene encodes CDR1 MNHNY and CDR2 SVGAGI (reference sequence). The CDR3 is 11 residues long. The CDR3 sequence: CASTGSYEQYF. The CDR3 DNA reads TGTGCCAGCACGGGATCCTACGAGCAGTACTTC.

The chain has TRBV6-5 and TRBJ1-3, with D perhaps matching TRBD1 (5 bases). V was clipped by 11 bases and J by 2 bases, with 16 bases between them. Germline-derived CDR1 and CDR2 are MNHEY and SVGAGI. There are 14 residues in the CDR3. CDR3 in amino acids: CASYPRGAGNTIYF. The DNA for the CDR3 is TGTGCCTCATACCCTCGGGGGGCTGGAAACACCATATATTTT.

This rearrangement joins TRBV2 to TRBJ1-5; a possible D gene is TRBD1 (5 bases). V lost 6 bases and J lost 3, with 9 bases in between. The length of the CDR3 is 13 residues. Germline V lookup: CDR1 SNHLY, CDR2 FYNNEI. The CDR3 protein is CASREGINQPQHF. In DNA form, the CDR3 reads TGTGCCAGCAGGGAGGGGATCAATCAGCCCCAGCATTTT.

The chain links TRBV19 to TRBJ1-5, with 7 bases that match TRBD1. The CDR3 consists of 16 residues. The germline V gene encodes CDR1 LNHDA and CDR2 SQIVND (reference sequence). The junction had 12 bases not matched to a gene; V was cut back by 4 bases and J by 6 bases. CDR3 coding DNA: TGTGCCAGTAGTACCCCTCAGGGGGAAGGGGCTCAGCCCCAGCATTTT. This gives the protein CASSTPQGEGAQPQHF.

V and J are TRBV6-6 and TRBJ1-2; 9 bases agree with TRBD1. This CDR3 spans 17 amino acids. Germline V lookup: CDR1 MNHNY, CDR2 SVGAGI (reference sequence). With V trimmed by 5 bases and J by 7 bases, 17 bases remained unmatched. The CDR3 sequence: CASSLSKGQGAIGGYTF. The CDR3 coding sequence is TGTGCCAGCAGTCTAAGCAAGGGACAGGGTGCGATTGGTGGCTACACCTTC.

The J gene is TRBJ1-6, the V gene TRBV6-1, with D uncertain. Germline CDR1 MNHNS, CDR2 SASEGT. This CDR3 is built from 14 residues. V was clipped by 6 bases and J by 10 bases, with 16 bases between them. As DNA, the CDR3 is TGTGCCAGCAGCTCCGGGATCCCGGGGTCACCCCTCCACTTT. Translated: CASSSGIPGSPLHF.

This sequence joins TRBV19 and TRBJ1-1; D remains ambiguous. CDR1 is LNHDA, CDR2 SQIVND, per germline (reference sequence). This CDR3 contains 15 residues. The germline V and J ends were trimmed by 2 bases and 0 bases, with 10 bases remaining between them. The CDR3 DNA follows: TGTGCCAGTAGTATAAGTGTTAATTTGAACACTGAAGCTTTCTTT. Amino acids: CASSISVNLNTEAFF.

The chain links TRBV10-1 to TRBJ1-1; the D is unclear. Germline V CDR1 and CDR2: WNHNN, SYGVQD (reference sequence). The V and J ends lost 3 bases and 0 bases respectively, with 11 bases between them. This CDR3 is 15 amino acids long. The CDR3 here is CASSDHRGMNTEAFF. The CDR3 region has the DNA TGCGCCAGCAGTGATCACAGAGGAATGAACACTGAAGCTTTCTTT.

The rearrangement links TRBV15 to TRBJ2-7; D gene uncertain. V lost 0 bases and J 0 bases, leaving 3 bases between the germline ends. The CDR3 covers 13 residues. Germline V gives CDR1 LNHNV, CDR2 YYDKDF (reference sequence). The CDR3 spells CATSRDTSYEQYF. DNA of the CDR3: TGTGCCACCAGCAGAGACACCTCCTACGAGCAGTACTTC.

CDR3 sequence: CASSPGTGNSYGYTF. The CDR3 nucleotides are TGTGCCAGCAGCCCCGGGACAGGGAATAGCTATGGCTACACCTTC. The chain employs TRBV5-4 and TRBJ1-2; 9 nucleotides match TRBD1. CDR1 is SGHNT and CDR2 is YYREEE in the germline V gene (reference sequence). CDR3 length equals 15 residues. Germline trimming cut 4 bases from V and 4 bases from J; bases unmatched to any gene: 8.

This chain joins TRBV3-1 (or the pseudogene TRBV3-2) and TRBJ2-5; tentatively, D is TRBD1 (5 bases). CDR3 size: 17 residues. Germline V gene sequence: CDR1 LGHDT, CDR2 YNNKEL (reference sequence). The germline V and J ends were trimmed by 0 bases and 4 bases, with 18 bases remaining between them. This CDR3 reads CASSQDRGTIRGETQYF. CDR3 DNA sequence: TGTGCCAGCAGCCAAGATCGTGGCACTATAAGGGGAGAGACCCAGTACTTC.

The chain recombines TRBV7-3 with TRBJ1-2, with D possibly matching TRBD1 (6 bases). CDR1 is SGHTA, CDR2 FQGTGA, per germline. Trimming cost V 5 bases and J 3 bases, with 19 bases left between them. This CDR3 contains 16 residues. The CDR3 sequence is CASSPGRNREDYGYTF. As DNA, the CDR3 is TGTGCCAGCAGCCCAGGGAGAAACAGGGAGGACTATGGCTACACCTTC.

This clone showed up just a few times. This CDR3 reads CASSPRTENSNQPQHF. The CDR3 nucleotides are TGTGCCAGCAGCCCCCGGACAGAAAATAGCAATCAGCCCCAGCATTTT. The chain links TRBV7-7 to TRBJ1-5; possibly TRBD1 for D (6 bases). Looked up from germline, CDR1 is SSHAT and CDR2 is FNYEAQ (reference sequence). The germline V and J ends were trimmed by 5 bases and 0 bases, with 14 bases remaining between them. CDR3 length: 16 residues.

This clone was seen only once. This sequence joins TRBV14 and TRBJ2-3, with TRBD1 matching 7 bases. The CDR3 loop spans 15 amino acids. Trimming removed 0 bases from V and 9 bases from J; junction bases left unmatched: 9. CDR1 SGHDN and CDR2 FVKESK come from the germline V gene. The CDR3 DNA reads TGTGCCAGCAGCCAAGAAAGGGGGCTCCCAGGGACGCAGTATTTT. Translated: CASSQERGLPGTQYF.